These 26 T cell receptor beta chains originate from one sample sequenced in a study of blood T cell repertoires in COVID-19. Using immunoSEQ multiplex PCR, the repertoire was profiled, and TCRdb retains in-frame clones only, with some absent. The table records some 180,000 clones, 82% of them present only once. Material: PBMCs or T cells enriched from blood (not recorded which). Receptor source: an older woman with acute COVID-19.

The V call is TRBV29-1, the J call TRBJ1-3; D uncertain. The germline V gene has CDR1 SQVTM and CDR2 ANQGSEA. V lost 0 bases, J lost 0 bases, and 12 bases lay in between. The CDR3 length is 16 residues. DNA for the CDR3: TGCAGCGTTGAAGATCTATCGGGAAACTCTGGAAACACCATATATTTT. Residues: CSVEDLSGNSGNTIYF.

This clone showed up many times. The rearrangement links TRBV7-2 to TRBJ1-2; D perhaps matches TRBD1 (6 bases). The CDR3 covers 15 residues. The germline V gene encodes CDR1 SGHTA and CDR2 FQGNSA. Trimming pared 5 bases from V and 0 bases from J, leaving 13 bases between. The CDR3 region is CASSEQGRANYGYTF. The CDR3 DNA reads as TGTGCCAGCAGCGAACAGGGTCGAGCTAACTATGGCTACACCTTC. The variable domain in full, completed from reference TRBV7-2 and TRBJ1-2, reads GAGVSQSPSNKVTEKGKDVELRCDPISGHTALYWYRQSLGQGLEFLIYFQGNSAPDKSGLPSDRFSAERTGGSVSTLTIQRTQQEDSAVYLCASSEQGRANYGYTFGSGTRLTVV.

The chain is built from TRBV20-1 and TRBJ1-2; D is undetermined. The V gene's germline CDR1 is DFQATT and CDR2 SNEGSKA (reference sequence). V was trimmed by 6 bases and J by 8 bases, leaving 13 bases between them. The CDR3 is made up of 11 amino acids. CDR3 in amino acids: CSASQALGYTF. CDR3 coding DNA: TGCAGTGCGAGCCAGGCTTTGGGCTACACCTTC.

The chain has TRBV11-2 and TRBJ1-2, with unresolved D. Between the trimmed V and J ends, which lost 1 base and 8 bases, there was a span of 5 bases. From germline, CDR1 is SGHAT and CDR2 FQNNGV. CDR3 length: 11 amino acids. This CDR3 reads CASSLAKGYTF. In nucleotides, the CDR3 is TGTGCCAGCAGCTTAGCTAAGGGCTACACCTTC.

The chain recombines TRBV5-4 with TRBJ2-7, with 11 bases matching TRBD2. The CDR3 has 13 amino acids. V lost 6 bases to trimming and J lost 4 bases; unmatched junction nucleotides: 3. The germline V gene encodes CDR1 SGHNT and CDR2 YYREEE (reference sequence). CDR3 bases: TGTGCCAGCACAACTAGCGGGAGATACGAGCAGTACTTC. Translating it yields CASTTSGRYEQYF.

There are a few counts of this clone. The genes are TRBV19 and TRBJ2-2; the D gene is possibly TRBD2 (6 bases). The V and J ends lost 7 bases and 1 base respectively, with 13 bases between them. The CDR3 is 15 amino acids. Germline assignment: CDR1 LNHDA and CDR2 SQIVND (reference sequence). The CDR3: CASKGLGGNTGELFF. The DNA of the CDR3 is TGTGCCAGTAAGGGACTCGGCGGGAACACCGGGGAGCTGTTTTTT. The full variable domain, with the rest looked up from reference TRBV19 and TRBJ2-2, is DGGITQSPKYLFRKEGQNVTLSCEQNLNHDAMYWYRQDPGQGLRLIYYSQIVNDFQKGDIAEGYSVSREKKESFPLTVTSAQKNPTAFYLCASKGLGGNTGELFFGEGSRLTVL.

The genes are TRBV19 and TRBJ1-6; D remains ambiguous. This CDR3 has 14 residues. Trimming took off 2 bases at V and 8 bases at J, with 10 bases between the two ends. CDR1 and CDR2 from the germline V gene are LNHDA and SQIVND (reference sequence). The CDR3 DNA is TGTGCCAGTAGTATACGCACGGAGGATTCACCCCTCCACTTT. The encoded protein is CASSIRTEDSPLHF.

V gene TRBV11-2 combines with J gene TRBJ2-1; 7 bases are shared with TRBD2. The ends lost 10 bases at V and 0 bases at J; junction bases unmatched: 9. Per germline, CDR1 SGHAT and CDR2 FQNNGV. This CDR3 contains 15 residues. The chain's CDR3 is CATQRGGTSYNEQFF. The CDR3 coding sequence is TGTGCCACCCAGCGGGGCGGGACCTCCTACAATGAGCAGTTCTTC.

The V and J genes are TRBV10-3 and TRBJ2-5; the match to TRBD2 covers 7 bases. The CDR3 extends over 14 amino acids. Germline trimming cut 10 bases from V and 0 bases from J; bases unmatched to any gene: 8. Germline V gives CDR1 ENHRY, CDR2 SYGVKD. In nucleotides, the CDR3 is TGTGCCAGACCTAGCGGCACGTACCAAGAGACCCAGTACTTC. This sequence encodes CARPSGTYQETQYF.

This chain links TRBV5-1 with TRBJ1-1; perhaps TRBD1 as D (5 bases). This CDR3 has 16 residues. V was trimmed by 6 bases and J by 0 bases, leaving 18 bases between them. Per the germline V gene, CDR1 is SGHRS and CDR2 is YFSETQ. This chain's CDR3 is CASTSGRAVVNTEAFF. The CDR3 bases are TGCGCCAGCACCTCGGGCAGGGCGGTGGTGAACACTGAAGCTTTCTTT.

The rearrangement uses TRBV5-8 and TRBJ2-1, with 9 bases aligning to TRBD2. Unmatched junction bases numbered 5, after V lost 5 bases and J lost 5 bases. Germline CDR1 is SGHTS and CDR2 is YDEGEE. CDR3 length: 14 residues. The CDR3 reads CASRRLAEDNEQFF. The CDR3 nucleotides are TGTGCCAGCAGAAGACTAGCGGAGGACAATGAGCAGTTCTTC.

V usage is TRBV9 and J usage is TRBJ1-1, with a possible D match to TRBD1 (6 bases). This CDR3 region has 16 residues. Germline V gene sequence: CDR1 SGDLS, CDR2 YYNGEE. V was clipped by 4 bases and J by 2 bases, with 18 bases between them. The CDR3 reads CASSPQLGGQNTEAFF. CDR3 coding DNA: TGTGCCAGCAGCCCTCAGTTGGGGGGGCAAAACACTGAAGCTTTCTTT.

The chain recombines TRBV6-2 or TRBV6-3 with TRBJ2-5; weak D call: TRBD1 (6 bases). Germline V gene lookup returns CDR1 MNHEY and CDR2 SVGEGT. The CDR3 loop spans 13 amino acids. The V gene lost 5 bases and the J gene lost 3 bases, with 10 bases spanning the gap. The CDR3 is CASSRQAEETQYF. In DNA form, the CDR3 reads TGTGCCAGCAGTAGACAGGCTGAAGAGACCCAGTACTTC.

This chain connects TRBV7-6 to TRBJ1-5; 9 nucleotides match TRBD1. Trimming at V came to 5 bases and at J to 2 bases, leaving 7 bases not matched to a gene. Germline V lookup: CDR1 SGHVS, CDR2 FNYEAQ. This CDR3 is 16 amino acids long. CDR3 bases: TGTGCCAGCAGCCCCGTAAGGGACAGGGGCAATCAGCCCCAGCATTTT. Amino acids: CASSPVRDRGNQPQHF.

The chain uses TRBV10-3 and TRBJ1-2, with 7 bases matching TRBD1. Germline V gives CDR1 ENHRY, CDR2 SYGVKD. J lost 8 bases, V lost 3 bases, and 12 bases had no gene match. The CDR3 spans 15 residues. The CDR3 coding sequence is TGTGCCATCAGTGACTCGAGGACAGGAGGAAACGGCTACACCTTC. It translates to CAISDSRTGGNGYTF.

The gene calls are TRBV19 and TRBJ1-5; 9 nucleotides match TRBD1. The trim removed 1 base at V and 6 bases at J, leaving 7 bases unmatched. The CDR3 has 16 residues. Germline loops: CDR1 LNHDA, CDR2 SQIVND (reference sequence). Here the CDR3 reads CASSIGGQGWIQPQHF. The CDR3 coding sequence is TGTGCCAGTAGTATAGGTGGACAGGGGTGGATTCAGCCCCAGCATTTT.

This clone was seen once. The V call is TRBV18, the J call TRBJ2-1; 11 nucleotides match TRBD2. V shed 0 bases, J shed 0 bases, and the junction held 10 bases outside the gene matches. There are 20 residues in the CDR3. Germline V gene data show CDR1 as KGHSH and CDR2 as LQKENI. CDR3 sequence: CASSPPRSSSGRSSYNEQFF. The CDR3, as DNA: TGTGCCAGCTCACCACCTAGAAGTTCTAGCGGGAGGAGCTCCTACAATGAGCAGTTCTTC.

V and J are TRBV6-2 or TRBV6-3 and TRBJ1-1; D is undetermined. The CDR3 runs to 13 residues. Trimming cost V 2 bases and J 3 bases, with 7 bases left between them. CDR1 MNHEY and CDR2 SVGEGT come from the germline V gene. The CDR3 loop reads CASSYVMYTEAFF. CDR3 nucleotides: TGTGCCAGCAGTTACGTTATGTACACTGAAGCTTTCTTT.

This clone was seen a few times. The V gene is TRBV9, the J gene TRBJ1-4; 8 nucleotides line up with TRBD1. The CDR3 length is 15 residues. V lost 0 bases and J lost 8; bases outside the gene matches: 6. In germline, CDR1 is SGDLS, CDR2 YYNGEE. CDR3 DNA sequence: TGTGCCAGCAGCGTAGAAGGGACAGGTGACGAAAAACTGTTTTTT. The encoded protein is CASSVEGTGDEKLFF.

The chain carries TRBV5-1 and TRBJ1-1; 7 bases are shared with TRBD1. The CDR3 length is 16 residues. The germline V gene encodes CDR1 SGHRS and CDR2 YFSETQ. The V gene end was trimmed by 4 bases and the J gene end by 0 bases; junction bases not matched to a gene: 9. CDR3 protein: CASSRLPGQMNTEAFF. The CDR3 DNA reads as TGCGCCAGCAGCCGCCTACCGGGACAGATGAACACTGAAGCTTTCTTT.

The chain joins TRBV14 to TRBJ1-6; D is unresolved. CDR3 length: 14 residues. Trimming removed 1 base from V and 3 bases from J, with 4 bases in between. Per germline, CDR1 SGHDN and CDR2 FVKESK. The CDR3 sequence is CASSQGGYNSPLHF. DNA of the CDR3: TGTGCCAGCAGCCAAGGAGGCTATAATTCACCCCTCCACTTT.

The CDR3 is CAIRGDRGGHYGYTF. Written as DNA, the CDR3 is TGTGCCATCAGGGGGGACAGGGGAGGCCACTATGGCTACACCTTC. The rearrangement joins TRBV10-3 to TRBJ1-2, with TRBD1 identical over 10 bases. The V gene end was trimmed by 6 bases and the J gene end by 3 bases; junction bases not matched to a gene: 7. Germline CDR1 ENHRY, CDR2 SYGVKD. The CDR3 runs to 15 residues.

This chain uses TRBV5-5 with TRBJ1-2; no clear D. This CDR3 region has 14 residues. Between the trimmed V and J ends, which lost 4 bases and 1 base, there was a span of 11 bases. Germline V gene data show CDR1 as SGHKS and CDR2 as YYEKEE (reference sequence). As DNA, the CDR3 is TGTGCCAGCAGCAGAGCGCGGGTTAACTATGGCTACACCTTC. Translating gives CASSRARVNYGYTF.

The J gene is TRBJ1-1, the V gene TRBV18; perhaps TRBD1 as D (6 bases). The CDR3 sequence is 13 residues long. Per the germline V gene, CDR1 is KGHSH and CDR2 is LQKENI. V was pared by 3 bases and J by 4 bases, with 9 bases between. CDR3 residues: CASSPGQSTEAFF. Here the CDR3 DNA reads TGTGCCAGCTCACCTGGACAGAGCACTGAAGCTTTCTTT.

This rearrangement joins TRBV11-2 to TRBJ2-5; 8 positions match TRBD2. The V and J ends lost 2 bases and 4 bases, in that order; junction bases with no gene match: 9. Germline assignment: CDR1 SGHAT and CDR2 FQNNGV. CDR3 size: 16 residues. In DNA, the CDR3 is TGTGCCAGCAGCTTATCATTAGCGGGAAGGGGAGAGACCCAGTACTTC. This translates into CASSLSLAGRGETQYF.

The rearrangement links TRBV4-3 to TRBJ2-7, with D possibly TRBD2 on 6 matching bases. The CDR3 consists of 16 residues. V was clipped by 0 bases and J by 6 bases, with 18 bases between them. Germline-derived CDR1 and CDR2 are LGHNA and YSLEER. The DNA of the CDR3 is TGCGCCAGCAGCCAAGATGGAAGACTAGTAGTGGGCGAGCAGTACTTC. It codes for CASSQDGRLVVGEQYF.